This TCR beta chain was sequenced for a study of blood T cells in healthy people across ages. Study results and caveats: When one million T cells were used, diversity estimates were thought to be underestimates. Donors of long life had a larger count of naive CD4+ cells and greater diversity than aged donors.

Then a second PCR, running about 7 to 11 cycles, was carried out with a sample-barcoded 5' primer and a J-beta primer mix. TCRdb fed the 5' RACE reads into MiXCR, producing one record per CDR3 protein. This sample carries about 1.4 million distinct CDR3 sequences, 45% to 70% of them seen once, and the ten largest clones take roughly 6.3%. Regarding this clonotype: Its antigen is unknown.

CDR3 length: 12 amino acids. Germline CDR1 and CDR2: SGHRS and YFSETQ. Drawing of peripheral blood yielded roughly 9.8 milliliters from each donor. The sequence came from a man aged 18 to 30 in good health. The V call is TRBV5-1, the J call TRBJ2-5; D unresolved. With the DNA end fitting TRBJ2-7 better, the J assignment may be wrong. The sequenced material came from blood. This CDR3 is CASSLFKYEQYF. The CDR3, as DNA: TGCGCCAGCAGCTTGTTTAAATACGAGCAGTACTTC.